The present entry profiles one T cell receptor (beta chain) with its context. Antigen unknown. These data come from a study of cytomegalovirus exposure and HLA in healthy donors. Study-wide context: Of all 380 or so donors who were genotyped, 81% belonged to the Caucasian-associated ancestry cluster.

Trimming took off 3 bases at V and 2 bases at J, with 10 bases between the two ends. The CDR3 loop spans 15 amino acids. The germline V gene encodes CDR1 SGHTA and CDR2 FQGNSA. The study's findings and limits: The study carried out a later analysis of TCR beta sequences. It associated 15,000 to 20,000 of them with specific HLA alleles at a false discovery rate of 0.05. Analysis performed later showed TCR beta chains linked to HLA being more clonally expanded than equally common others. Exclusion applied to some V segments, including TRBV6-2 and TRBV6-3, as they were indistinguishable.

Researchers ran the PCR with 60 Vbeta and 13 Jbeta primers. The method was immunoSEQ multiplex PCR; TCRdb's version includes in-frame clones alone and lacks a portion of them. The table records some 130,000 clones, 77% of them present only once. The rearrangement links TRBV7-2 to TRBJ2-2; the D is unclear. The specimen was PBMCs. This receptor was identified in a woman between 35 and 50 years old in good health and CMV-seronegative. The CDR3 coding sequence is TGTGCCAGCAGCTTCACGCCAGGAAACACCGGGGAGCTGTTTTTT. Encoded protein: CASSFTPGNTGELFF. The entire variable domain, with the rest obtained from reference TRBV7-2 and TRBJ2-2, is as follows: GAGVSQSPSNKVTEKGKDVELRCDPISGHTALYWYRQSLGQGLEFLIYFQGNSAPDKSGLPSDRFSAERTGGSVSTLTIQRTQQEDSAVYLCASSFTPGNTGELFFGEGSRLTVL.